Listed here are 9 T cell receptor beta chains from one sample, sequenced in a study of blood T cell repertoires in COVID-19. Only in-frame clones appear in the TCRdb table, and some are missing; sequencing was by immunoSEQ multiplex PCR. Seen here are tens of thousands of clones, roughly 84% observed once, and the top ten hold roughly 2.5%. The specimen sequenced was peripheral blood. The source of these receptors is a man aged 50 to 59 with acute or convalescent COVID-19.

This clone was counted only a few times. The gene calls are TRBV5-6 and TRBJ2-5; TRBD2 matches 9 bases. The trim removed 0 bases at V and 7 bases at J, leaving 7 bases unmatched. The germline V gene encodes CDR1 SGHDT and CDR2 YYEEEE. The CDR3 is 15 residues long. For the CDR3, the DNA is TGTGCCAGCAGCTTGGTCGCTAGCGGGATATCGACCCAGTACTTC. Its translation: CASSLVASGISTQYF. Based on the CDR3 plus reference TRBV5-6 and TRBJ2-5, the full variable domain is DAGVTQSPTHLIKTRGQQVTLRCSPKSGHDTVSWYQQALGQGPQFIFQYYEEEERQRGNFPDRFSGHQFPNYSSELNVNALLLGDSALYLCASSLVASGISTQYFGPGTRLLVL.

This clone was detected a few times. The V gene is TRBV19, the J gene TRBJ1-1; a possible D gene is TRBD1 (5 bases). The CDR3 is made up of 17 amino acids. Germline V gives CDR1 LNHDA, CDR2 SQIVND (reference sequence). The V end was cut by 7 bases, the J end by 0 bases, with 21 bases between. CDR3 bases: TGTGCCAGTATGATACAGGAACGAGGATCTTTGAACACTGAAGCTTTCTTT. It translates to CASMIQERGSLNTEAFF.

The V and J genes are TRBV4-1 and TRBJ1-1; no firm D call. CDR1 MGHRA and CDR2 YSYEKL come from the germline V gene. V was trimmed by 0 bases and J by 2 bases, leaving 10 bases between them. This CDR3 comprises 15 residues. The CDR3 loop is CASSQDRVFNTEAFF. CDR3 nucleotides: TGCGCCAGCAGCCAAGATAGAGTATTTAACACTGAAGCTTTCTTT.

The rearrangement links TRBV9 to TRBJ2-5; a possible D gene is TRBD2 (7 bases). Germline CDR1 reads SGDLS; CDR2 reads YYNGEE. Trimming shortened V by 0 bases and J by 5 bases, and 17 bases separated the two germline ends. The CDR3 is made up of 16 amino acids. The CDR3 here is CASSVEMGGPSETQYF. As DNA, the CDR3 is TGTGCCAGCAGCGTAGAAATGGGGGGGCCATCCGAGACCCAGTACTTC.

V is TRBV28 and J is TRBJ1-2; D is unclear. The V end lost 3 bases, the J end lost 4 bases, and 9 bases lay between the germline ends. This CDR3 region has 13 residues. Germline assignment: CDR1 MDHEN and CDR2 SYDVKM. CDR3 region: CASSFGRFYGYTF. The DNA of the CDR3 is TGTGCCAGCAGTTTCGGTCGGTTCTATGGCTACACCTTC.

This chain joins TRBV10-3 and TRBJ2-2; 7 bases agree with TRBD1. The CDR3 contains 15 residues. The J segment lost 0 bases and the V segment lost 5 bases, leaving 3 bases of the junction unmatched. Germline-derived CDR1 and CDR2 are ENHRY and SYGVKD. The CDR3 DNA follows: TGTGCCATCAGTTCCGGGACAGCGAACACCGGGGAGCTGTTTTTT. Its translation: CAISSGTANTGELFF.

The chain employs TRBV6-6 and TRBJ2-3, with TRBD2 matching 12 bases. V lost 6 bases and J lost 6; bases outside the gene matches: 7. This CDR3 has 15 amino acids. Germline V CDR1 and CDR2: MNHNY, SVGAGI (reference sequence). CDR3 sequence (DNA): TGTGCCAGCAGCCCAACTAGCGGGGGGCAGGATACGCAGTATTTT. The encoded protein is CASSPTSGGQDTQYF.

The J gene is TRBJ1-5, the V gene TRBV9, with TRBD1 as a possible D gene (5 bases). Trimming stripped 0 bases from V and 2 bases from J, with 18 bases between. The V gene's germline CDR1 is SGDLS and CDR2 YYNGEE. CDR3 size: 18 residues. This chain's CDR3 is CASSVAIAGTRGNQPQHF. CDR3 sequence (DNA): TGTGCCAGCAGCGTAGCGATTGCAGGGACTCGGGGCAATCAGCCCCAGCATTTT.

The J gene is TRBJ1-4, the V gene TRBV5-1, with D uncertain. V was cut by 4 bases and J by 9 bases, with 13 bases left in between. This CDR3 is built from 13 residues. CDR1 is SGHRS, CDR2 YFSETQ, per germline. The CDR3 DNA follows: TGCGCCAGCAGCATAGACGACATGAAAAAACTGTTTTTT. Translation gives CASSIDDMKKLFF.